What follows describes a single T cell receptor beta chain. Its specificity is unknown. The sample originates from a study of T cell responses to AZD1222 COVID-19 vaccine. Regarding the study as a whole: Nearly half of spike-specific TCRs reportedly target variant regions that are unmutated in the B.1.351 and B.1.1.7 variants. Repertoires in all cases were sampled only once the peak T cell response had passed.

The germline V and J ends were trimmed by 2 bases and 8 bases, with 7 bases remaining between them. CDR3 length: 12 residues. CDR1 and CDR2 (germline): MDHEN, SYDVKM. TCRdb keeps only in-frame clones here, not all; method: immunoSEQ multiplex PCR. The table includes about 170,000 clones, less than 90% detected once. Material: peripheral blood, obtained on day 0 of AZD1222 vaccination. The TCR was taken from an adult in good health. V usage is TRBV28 and J usage is TRBJ2-1; the D is unclear. CDR3 nucleotides: TGTGCCAGCAGTTTAACAACCCATGAGCAGTTCTTC. It codes for CASSLTTHEQFF.